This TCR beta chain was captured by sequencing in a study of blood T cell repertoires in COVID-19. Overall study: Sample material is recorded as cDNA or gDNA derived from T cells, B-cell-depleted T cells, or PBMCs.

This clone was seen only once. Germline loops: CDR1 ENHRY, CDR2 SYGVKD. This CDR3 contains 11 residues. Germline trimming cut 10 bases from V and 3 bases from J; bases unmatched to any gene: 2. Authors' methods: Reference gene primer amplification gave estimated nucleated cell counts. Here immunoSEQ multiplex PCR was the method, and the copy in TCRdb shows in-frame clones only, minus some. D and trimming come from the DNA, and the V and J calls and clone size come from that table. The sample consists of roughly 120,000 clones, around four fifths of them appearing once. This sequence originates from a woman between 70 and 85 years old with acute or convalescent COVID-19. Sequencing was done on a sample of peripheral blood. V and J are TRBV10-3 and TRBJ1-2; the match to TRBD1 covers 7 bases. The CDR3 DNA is TGTGCCACTCAGGGGGACTATGGCTACACCTTC. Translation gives CATQGDYGYTF.